This TCR beta chain was found in a study of cytomegalovirus exposure and HLA in healthy donors. Study at large: From donors who were HLA-typed, an early data release held 75 million to 85 million unique TCRs.

This clone was seen a handful of times. Its target is not known. Findings and caveats of the study: Roughly even sequencing depth across donors was the assumption behind the presence/absence analyses.

The PCR was carried out with 60 Vbeta primers and 13 Jbeta primers. The method was immunoSEQ multiplex PCR; TCRdb's version includes in-frame clones alone and lacks a portion of them. The profile shows about 94,000 clones, roughly three quarters of them singletons. The CDR3 runs 14 residues. Trimming took 8 bases from V and 5 from J; bases not matched to a gene: 6. Germline V lookup: CDR1 SGHAT, CDR2 FQNNGV. Specimen: PBMCs. This sequence joins TRBV11-2 and TRBJ2-1; 10 bases agree with TRBD2. The TCR sequence derives from an older woman in good health and CMV-seronegative. The CDR3, as DNA: TGTGCCAGCGCCCCGGGACTAGCGAACAATGAGCAGTTCTTC. Protein sequence: CASAPGLANNEQFF.